What follows are 14 T cell receptor beta chains derived from one specimen sequenced in a study of response to subunit inactivated influenza vaccine. TCRdb ran MiXCR on the RT-PCR reads and lists one entry per CDR3 protein. The sample carries around 850,000 distinct CDR3 sequences, around a sixth recorded once. The sequenced sample was PBMCs from blood, obtained 5 days after vaccination. These receptors were collected from a man over 45 who received an inactivated influenza vaccine.

The gene calls are TRBV27 and TRBJ2-3; 10 nucleotides line up with TRBD1. With V trimmed by 5 bases and J by 4 bases, 9 bases remained unmatched. Germline V gene sequence: CDR1 MNHEY, CDR2 SMNVEV (reference sequence). The CDR3 consists of 16 residues. The CDR3 loop reads CASSPRQGAPPDTQYF. DNA of the CDR3: TGTGCCAGCAGTCCCCGACAGGGGGCGCCCCCAGATACGCAGTATTTT.

The chain employs TRBV11-2 and TRBJ2-7; TRBD1 might be the D (6 bases). The V end lost 5 bases, the J end lost 0 bases, and 14 bases lay between the germline ends. Germline assignment: CDR1 SGHAT and CDR2 FQNNGV. The CDR3 is 15 residues long. CDR3: CASSTTDRSSYEQYF. CDR3 in DNA: TGTGCCAGCAGCACGACAGACAGGAGCTCCTACGAGCAGTACTTC.

This clonotype was recorded at least ten times. V gene TRBV29-1 combines with J gene TRBJ2-2; D is possibly TRBD1 or TRBD2 (5 bases each). In germline, CDR1 is SQVTM, CDR2 ANQGSEA. V lost 7 bases and J lost 7, with 13 bases in between. The CDR3 totals 12 residues. The CDR3 DNA is TGCAGCGGTATACTAGGGGTCGGGGAGCTGTTTTTT. It encodes CSGILGVGELFF.

The chain has TRBV29-1 and TRBJ2-5, with TRBD2 as a possible D gene (6 bases). The CDR3 length is 14 residues. With 0 bases removed from V and 4 bases from J, the gap between germline ends came to 12 bases. Germline V gene sequence: CDR1 SQVTM, CDR2 ANQGSEA. As DNA, the CDR3 is TGCAGCGTTGAAGATCCAACGGGAGTAGAGACCCAGTACTTC. Its protein product is CSVEDPTGVETQYF. The whole variable domain, filled in from reference TRBV29-1 and TRBJ2-5, reads SAVISQKPSRDICQRGTSLTIQCQVDSQVTMMFWYRQQPGQSLTLIATANQGSEATYESGFVIDKFPISRPNLTFSTLTVSNMSPEDSSIYLCSVEDPTGVETQYFGPGTRLLVL.

A few counts support this clonotype. The rearrangement uses TRBV28 and TRBJ2-1; D unresolved. V was clipped by 6 bases and J by 10 bases, with 13 bases between them. Germline lookup yields CDR1 MDHEN and CDR2 SYDVKM. The CDR3 covers 12 residues. The CDR3 spells CASSLPPAEQFF. The CDR3 DNA is TGTGCCAGCAGCCTCCCCCCGGCCGAGCAGTTCTTC. Together with reference TRBV28 and TRBJ2-1, the CDR3 gives the full variable domain: DVKVTQSSRYLVKRTGEKVFLECVQDMDHENMFWYRQDPGLGLRLIYFSYDVKMKEKGDIPEGYSVSREKKERFSLILESASTNQTSMYLCASSLPPAEQFFGPGTRLTVL.

The rearrangement uses TRBV4-2 and TRBJ1-5; possibly TRBD1 for D (5 bases). In germline, CDR1 is LGHNA, CDR2 YNFKEQ. V lost 4 bases and J 0 bases, leaving 10 bases between the germline ends. The CDR3 has 15 residues. CDR3 DNA sequence: TGTGCCAGCAGCCCATGGGGGGATAGCAATCAGCCCCAGCATTTT. This encodes CASSPWGDSNQPQHF.

The chain links TRBV23-1 to TRBJ2-7; possibly TRBD1 for D (5 bases). TRBV23-1 carries the ORF label, with uncertain function. Trimming left V 5 bases short and J 2 bases short, with 16 bases between. The CDR3 has 15 amino acids. CDR3: CASSFRVICPYEQYF. The CDR3 bases are TGCGCCAGCAGTTTCAGGGTGATTTGTCCCTACGAGCAGTACTTC.

This clonotype has a count of ten or more. The chain combines TRBV20-1 with TRBJ2-1; 11 bases agree with TRBD2. This CDR3 is 14 amino acids long. Germline trimming cut 5 bases from V and 9 bases from J; bases unmatched to any gene: 9. Per germline, CDR1 DFQATT and CDR2 SNEGSKA (reference sequence). CDR3 bases: TGCAGTGCTCCGAGACTAGCGGGGCAGAGTGAGCAGTTCTTC. This sequence encodes CSAPRLAGQSEQFF.

The chain combines TRBV27 with TRBJ2-3; 9 bases are shared with TRBD2. V trimming: 8 bases; J trimming: 6 bases; junction bases outside the gene matches: 12. The CDR3 length is 15 residues. Germline V lookup: CDR1 MNHEY, CDR2 SMNVEV (reference sequence). CDR3 sequence: CASQLRLAEMDTQYF. The CDR3 DNA follows: TGTGCCAGCCAACTACGACTAGCGGAGATGGATACGCAGTATTTT.

V and J are TRBV10-1 and TRBJ2-4, with D unresolved. The CDR3 sequence is 13 residues long. Germline CDR1 is WNHNN and CDR2 is SYGVQD (reference sequence). Between the trimmed V and J ends, which lost 2 bases and 7 bases, there was a span of 9 bases. The CDR3 loop reads CASSEGPWNIQYF. The CDR3 nucleotides read TGCGCCAGCAGTGAGGGGCCCTGGAACATTCAGTACTTC.

This sequence joins TRBV18 and TRBJ2-7; 11 nucleotides align to TRBD1. V dropped 5 bases and J dropped 4; count of bases not matched to a gene: 4. The CDR3 length is 14 residues. The germline gives CDR1 KGHSH, CDR2 LQKENI. CDR3: CASSNGQGAYEQYF. CDR3 DNA sequence: TGTGCCAGCTCAAATGGACAGGGGGCGTACGAGCAGTACTTC.

This chain connects TRBV2 to TRBJ2-2, with D tentatively TRBD1 or TRBD2 (5 bases each). The germline V gene has CDR1 SNHLY and CDR2 FYNNEI. This CDR3 contains 13 residues. V lost 10 bases and J 1 base, leaving 10 bases between the germline ends. This chain's CDR3 is CATRGENTGELFF. DNA of the CDR3: TGTGCCACCCGAGGGGAGAACACCGGGGAGCTGTTTTTT.

The CDR3 DNA is TGTGCCAGCACCAGGGGCGCAGGGCAAGATACGCAGTATTTT. This sequence encodes CASTRGAGQDTQYF. The chain joins TRBV25-1 to TRBJ2-3; weak D call: TRBD1 (6 bases). Per germline, CDR1 MGHDK and CDR2 SYGVNS. The CDR3 runs 14 residues. The V and J ends lost 7 bases and 5 bases respectively, with 16 bases between them.

This clonotype was seen a few times. The rearrangement uses TRBV4-1 and TRBJ2-1, with D perhaps TRBD1 (6 bases). Per the germline V gene, CDR1 is MGHRA and CDR2 is YSYEKL. This CDR3 has 14 residues. The V and J ends lost 2 bases and 8 bases respectively, with 13 bases between them. This CDR3 is CASSQSGEGDEQFF. As DNA, the CDR3 is TGCGCCAGCAGCCAATCAGGGGAAGGCGATGAGCAGTTCTTC.